Sequencing of this T cell receptor beta chain was carried out in a study of blood T cells in healthy people across ages. The second PCR ran roughly 6 to 11 cycles with a sample-barcoded 5' primer and J-beta primers. TCRdb ran MiXCR on the 5' RACE reads and lists one entry per CDR3 protein. The table lists 1.5 million or so distinct CDR3 sequences, 42% of them singletons. The CDR3 consists of 14 residues. Germline-derived CDR1 and CDR2 are MNHEY and SVGAGI. V lost 10 bases and J lost 6, with 16 bases in between. The material sequenced was blood. This TCR was recovered from a woman aged 18 to 35 in good health. This sequence joins TRBV6-5 and TRBJ1-6, with D perhaps TRBD1 (6 bases). DNA for the CDR3: TGTGCCATCAGGGGCAAGGGGAGTAATTCACCCCTCCACTTT. Amino acids: CAIRGKGSNSPLHF.